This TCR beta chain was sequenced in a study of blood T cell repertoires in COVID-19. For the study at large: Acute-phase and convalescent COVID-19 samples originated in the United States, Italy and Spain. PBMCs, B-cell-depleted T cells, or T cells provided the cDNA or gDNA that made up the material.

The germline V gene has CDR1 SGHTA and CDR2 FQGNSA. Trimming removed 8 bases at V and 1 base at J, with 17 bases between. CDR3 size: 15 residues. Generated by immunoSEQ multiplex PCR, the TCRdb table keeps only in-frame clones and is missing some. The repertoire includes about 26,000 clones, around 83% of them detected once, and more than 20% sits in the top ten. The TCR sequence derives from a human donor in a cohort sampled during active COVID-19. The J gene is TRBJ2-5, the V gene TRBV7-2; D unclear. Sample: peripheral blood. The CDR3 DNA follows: TGTGCCAGCTCCCCAGGCACGATACTCCAAGAGACCCAGTACTTC. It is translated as CASSPGTILQETQYF.